The 29 T cell receptor beta chains in this list originate from one sample, sequenced in a study of T cells in Graves' hyperthyroidism and ophthalmopathy. RNA transcripts served as the template for amplifying TCR beta CDR3 regions. TCR CDR3 underwent first-round RT-PCR with the HTBI primer set. TCRdb independently ran MiXCR on the multiplex PCR reads; one entry per CDR3 protein. This sample has over 400,000 distinct CDR3 sequences; around 15% occur once, and the top ten carry around 14%. The sample comprised blood. The receptors stem from a man in his late teens or twenties with Graves' ophthalmopathy.

This clonotype was counted at least ten times. This rearrangement joins TRBV12-3 or TRBV12-4 to TRBJ2-7, with TRBD2 identical over 14 bases. CDR3 size: 15 residues. Trimming cost V 7 bases and J 6 bases; bases outside gene matches: 8. CDR3 sequence: CASTGTSGSFPEQYF. The CDR3 coding sequence is TGTGCCAGCACCGGGACTAGCGGGAGCTTCCCCGAGCAGTACTTC.

This clonotype has only one observation. A much larger clone sits a single nucleotide away, making a read error possible. V usage is TRBV19 and J usage is TRBJ2-5; 8 bases align to TRBD1. V dropped 5 bases and J dropped 4; count of bases not matched to a gene: 3. Germline CDR1 LNHDA, CDR2 SQIVND (reference sequence). The CDR3 is made up of 13 amino acids. The CDR3 bases are TGTGCCAGTAGTGGCGGGACAGGAGAGACCCAGTACTTC. Encoded protein: CASSGGTGETQYF. Using reference TRBV19 and TRBJ2-5 for the parts outside the CDR3, the full variable domain is DGGITQSPKYLFRKEGQNVTLSCEQNLNHDAMYWYRQDPGQGLRLIYYSQIVNDFQKGDIAEGYSVSREKKESFPLTVTSAQKNPTAFYLCASSGGTGETQYFGPGTRLLVL.

This clonotype was counted at least ten times. The V gene is TRBV5-6, the J gene TRBJ2-1; TRBD2 matches at 9 bases. The CDR3 sequence is 16 residues long. Germline values: CDR1 SGHDT, CDR2 YYEEEE. The junction had 3 bases not matched to a gene; V was cut back by 2 bases and J by 0 bases. The CDR3 DNA is TGTGCCAGCAGCTTCCTTAGCGGGAGCTCCTACAATGAGCAGTTCTTC. The encoded protein is CASSFLSGSSYNEQFF.

CDR3 in amino acids: CASSMGGYRNDEQYF. The CDR3 nucleotides are TGTGCCAGTAGTATGGGGGGCTACAGGAACGACGAGCAGTACTTC. This sequence joins TRBV19 and TRBJ2-7, with D possibly being TRBD1 or TRBD2 (6 bases each). V was shortened by 3 bases and J by 5 bases, with 17 bases between the two germline ends. CDR1 and CDR2 from the germline V gene are LNHDA and SQIVND (reference sequence). This CDR3 has 15 residues.

At least ten counts were recorded for this clonotype. The chain combines TRBV2 with TRBJ1-5; no clear D gene. CDR1 and CDR2 (germline): SNHLY, FYNNEI. This CDR3 comprises 14 residues. The V gene lost 1 base and the J gene lost 4 bases, with 8 bases spanning the gap. The CDR3 DNA reads as TGTGCCAGCAGTGAAGTCCGCCTTAATCAGCCCCAGCATTTT. It specifies CASSEVRLNQPQHF.

This clonotype was seen ten or more times. This rearrangement joins TRBV7-2 to TRBJ1-2; no reliable D call. Germline V lookup: CDR1 SGHTA, CDR2 FQGNSA. V lost 1 base to trimming and J lost 7 bases, with 7 bases between them. This CDR3 has 12 residues. CDR3 nucleotides: TGTGCCAGCAGCTTAGATTCGGGTGGCTACACCTTC. As protein: CASSLDSGGYTF.

This clonotype was detected many times. The gene calls are TRBV7-6 and TRBJ1-3; D possibly corresponds to TRBD1 (6 bases). Germline V CDR1 and CDR2: SGHVS, FNYEAQ. V gave up 8 bases and J gave up 2 bases, with 25 bases separating them. This CDR3 contains 18 residues. CDR3 nucleotides: TGTGCCAGCTGTTCGAGTGTCGGGGGGGCTGAAGCTGGAAACACCATATATTTT. It yields the protein CASCSSVGGAEAGNTIYF. Full variable domain (rest looked up from reference TRBV7-6 and TRBJ1-3): GAGVSQSPRYKVTKRGQDVALRCDPISGHVSLYWYRQALGQGPEFLTYFNYEAQQDKSGLPNDRFSAERPEGSISTLTIQRTEQRDSAMYRCASCSSVGGAEAGNTIYFGEGSWLTVV.

This clonotype was recorded at least ten times. The rearrangement links TRBV5-1 to TRBJ2-1; 9 bases are a match to TRBD1. The germline V gene has CDR1 SGHRS and CDR2 YFSETQ. CDR3 length: 14 amino acids. Losses at the gene ends were 9 bases for V and 8 bases for J; bases not matched to a gene: 12. The CDR3 here is CATQEGTGFDEQFF. In DNA form, the CDR3 reads TGCGCCACACAGGAGGGGACAGGGTTTGATGAGCAGTTCTTC.

This rearrangement joins TRBV7-2 to TRBJ2-7, with 12 bases fitting TRBD2. V lost 5 bases to trimming and J lost 2 bases; unmatched junction nucleotides: 13. This CDR3 has 18 amino acids. Germline loops: CDR1 SGHTA, CDR2 FQGNSA. The CDR3 is CASSVGGARLAGAYEQYF. The CDR3 nucleotides read TGTGCCAGCAGCGTAGGAGGCGCCAGACTAGCGGGAGCCTACGAGCAGTACTTC.

As to this clonotype: A much larger clone is a single base away; this may be a read error. The chain joins TRBV2 to TRBJ2-1; no reliable D call. CDR1 and CDR2 from the germline V gene are SNHLY and FYNNEI. V was trimmed by 2 bases and J by 10 bases, leaving 6 bases between them. This CDR3 comprises 11 residues. In nucleotides, the CDR3 is TGTGCCAGCAGTGAATTTTCCGAGCAGTTCTTC. Protein sequence: CASSEFSEQFF.

The sample holds a few counts of this clonotype. The chain is built from TRBV29-1 and TRBJ2-7; D is unclear. CDR3 length: 13 residues. Trimming took 5 bases from V and 1 from J, leaving 12 bases between them. Germline CDR1 reads SQVTM; CDR2 reads ANQGSEA. The CDR3 sequence is CSVPGLLSYEQYF. CDR3 in DNA: TGCAGCGTTCCGGGCCTACTTTCCTACGAGCAGTACTTC.

This clonotype has a count of ten or more. The chain joins TRBV6-2 or TRBV6-3 to TRBJ2-1; D is possibly TRBD1 (6 bases). Germline CDR1 MNHEY, CDR2 SVGEGT. CDR3 length equals 16 residues. Trimming removed 7 bases from V and 5 bases from J, with 21 bases in between. CDR3 bases: TGTGCCAGCACCAAACAAACAGGGATGGGCAACAATGAGCAGTTCTTC. Translation gives CASTKQTGMGNNEQFF.

This clonotype was seen only a few times. The rearrangement links TRBV5-1 to TRBJ1-3; 8 positions agree with TRBD1. CDR1 and CDR2 (germline): SGHRS, YFSETQ. The CDR3 runs to 19 residues. Trimming took 1 base from V and 3 from J; bases not matched to a gene: 15. The CDR3 DNA reads as TGCGCCAGCAGCTTGAGTGGTTTGAGTGACAGGGGCGGTGGAAACACCATATATTTT. Translation gives CASSLSGLSDRGGGNTIYF. The whole variable domain, remainder taken from reference TRBV5-1 and TRBJ1-3, is KAGVTQTPRYLIKTRGQQVTLSCSPISGHRSVSWYQQTPGQGLQFLFEYFSETQRNKGNFPGRFSGRQFSNSRSEMNVSTLELGDSALYLCASSLSGLSDRGGGNTIYFGEGSWLTVV.

This clonotype was seen repeatedly, ten times or more. The genes are TRBV28 and TRBJ2-3; 9 nucleotides line up with TRBD1. Looked up from germline, CDR1 is MDHEN and CDR2 is SYDVKM. After removal of 4 bases from V and 6 bases from J, the junction contained 11 bases not matched to a gene. The CDR3 spans 16 residues. The CDR3 loop is CASSSHRTGARDTQYF. The CDR3 coding sequence is TGTGCCAGCAGTTCACACCGGACAGGGGCCCGGGATACGCAGTATTTT.

This clonotype has at least ten counts. The chain carries TRBV18 and TRBJ1-6, with D possibly TRBD1 on 5 matching bases. V was cut by 3 bases and J by 8 bases, with 8 bases left in between. The CDR3 contains 13 residues. The germline gives CDR1 KGHSH, CDR2 LQKENI. CDR3 amino acids: CASSPRGDSPLHF. The CDR3 nucleotides read TGTGCCAGCTCACCCCGAGGGGATTCACCCCTCCACTTT.

This clonotype showed up many times. The V call is TRBV14, the J call TRBJ2-7; D possibly corresponds to TRBD1 (6 bases). Trimming took 4 bases from V and 3 from J, leaving 13 bases between them. This CDR3 spans 14 amino acids. Germline V lookup: CDR1 SGHDN, CDR2 FVKESK. CDR3 DNA: TGTGCCAGCAGCCCCGGACAGCACCACTACGAGCAGTACTTC. This codes for CASSPGQHHYEQYF. Combining the CDR3 with reference TRBV14 and TRBJ2-7 gives the whole variable domain EAGVTQFPSHSVIEKGQTVTLRCDPISGHDNLYWYRRVMGKEIKFLLHFVKESKQDESGMPNNRFLAERTGGTYSTLKVQPAELEDSGVYFCASSPGQHHYEQYFGPGTRLTVT.

Ten or more counts support this clonotype. In nucleotides, the CDR3 is TGTGCCAGCAGCTTAGAGGGGGACAAGAAAAGCACAGATACGCAGTATTTT. Amino acids: CASSLEGDKKSTDTQYF. The V gene is TRBV7-9, the J gene TRBJ2-3; D perhaps matches TRBD1 (6 bases). The length of the CDR3 is 17 residues. Germline V gene data show CDR1 as SEHNR and CDR2 as FQNEAQ (reference sequence). V gave up 1 base and J gave up 0 bases, with 14 bases separating them.

There are many counts of this clonotype. The rearrangement joins TRBV11-2 to TRBJ2-1; 12 bases are shared with TRBD2. V was pared by 0 bases and J by 9 bases, with 3 bases of the junction left unmatched. CDR3 size: 15 residues. Germline V gene data show CDR1 as SGHAT and CDR2 as FQNNGV. The CDR3 reads CASSLDPSGGGEQFF. For the CDR3, the DNA is TGTGCCAGCAGCTTAGACCCTAGCGGGGGGGGTGAGCAGTTCTTC.

In its sample, this clonotype was seen many times. This sequence joins TRBV20-1 and TRBJ2-5; possibly TRBD1 for D (5 bases). Per the germline V gene, CDR1 is DFQATT and CDR2 is SNEGSKA (reference sequence). The CDR3 totals 16 residues. V was shortened by 0 bases and J by 4 bases, with 18 bases between the two germline ends. The CDR3 DNA sequence: TGCAGTGCTAGAGATCCGCAGGGCTTATGGGGAGAGACCCAGTACTTC. This gives the protein CSARDPQGLWGETQYF.

V and J are TRBV12-3 or TRBV12-4 and TRBJ2-3; D could derive from TRBD1 or TRBD2 (5 bases each). CDR3 length: 15 residues. With 7 bases removed from V and 6 bases from J, the gap between germline ends came to 20 bases. The chain's CDR3 is CASKQNRGLADTQYF. DNA of the CDR3: TGTGCCAGCAAGCAAAACCGGGGCCTGGCCGATACGCAGTATTTT.

This clonotype was seen repeatedly, ten times or more. The chain links TRBV12-3 or TRBV12-4 to TRBJ1-4; possible D gene TRBD1, 5 bases. CDR3 length equals 12 residues. Trimming removed 3 bases from V and 11 bases from J, with 10 bases in between. The CDR3 bases are TGTGCCAGCAGTTTGGGCAGGGCGAAACTGTTTTTT. As protein: CASSLGRAKLFF.

Note on this clonotype: This could be a read error, since a much larger clone is one nucleotide away. The CDR3 DNA sequence: TGTGCCAGCAGTATACGGGACAGGACCTACGAGCGGTACTTC. It codes for CASSIRDRTYERYF. The chain joins TRBV6-2 or TRBV6-3 to TRBJ2-7; TRBD1 aligns across 8 bases. This CDR3 has 14 amino acids. The germline CDR1 and CDR2 sequences are MNHEY and SVGEGT.

This clonotype was counted ten times or more. V and J are TRBV12-3 or TRBV12-4 and TRBJ1-5; no definite D call. CDR3 length: 12 residues. Trimming stripped 3 bases from V and 5 bases from J, with 5 bases between. This CDR3 is CASSFGDQPQHF. In DNA form, the CDR3 reads TGTGCCAGCAGTTTTGGGGATCAGCCCCAGCATTTT.

This clonotype was counted only a few times. The chain combines TRBV27 with TRBJ2-7; maybe TRBD2 (6 bases). The CDR3 has 14 amino acids. Trimming removed 2 bases at V and 6 bases at J, with 14 bases between. CDR1 and CDR2 (germline): MNHEY, SMNVEV (reference sequence). CDR3 nucleotides: TGTGCCAGCAGTTTACGGTATCTAGCGTTCGAGCAGTACTTC. Translation: CASSLRYLAFEQYF.

This clonotype was seen many times. This chain links TRBV5-1 with TRBJ1-1; 11 bases match TRBD1. The CDR3 is 16 residues long. V lost 0 bases and J lost 5; bases outside the gene matches: 6. Germline lookup yields CDR1 SGHRS and CDR2 YFSETQ. Here the CDR3 reads CASSLAKGTGGTEAFF. The CDR3 region has the DNA TGCGCCAGCAGCTTGGCCAAGGGGACAGGGGGAACTGAAGCTTTCTTT.

This clonotype appeared many times. The chain combines TRBV3-1 with TRBJ2-3; TRBD2 might be the D (5 bases). Germline values: CDR1 LGHDT, CDR2 YNNKEL (reference sequence). The CDR3 consists of 15 residues. Trimming took off 1 base at V and 4 bases at J, with 12 bases between the two ends. Written as DNA, the CDR3 is TGTGCCAGCAGCCAAGCGACGGGAAGGTCAGATACGCAGTATTTT. It specifies CASSQATGRSDTQYF.

This clonotype was detected ten times or more. The gene calls are TRBV7-3 and TRBJ2-3, with TRBD2 matching over 8 bases. J lost 3 bases, V lost 2 bases, and 1 base had no gene match. CDR1 is SGHTA, CDR2 FQGTGA, per germline. This CDR3 region has 14 residues. CDR3 region: CASSLGLATDTQYF. The CDR3 coding sequence is TGTGCCAGCAGCTTAGGACTAGCTACAGATACGCAGTATTTT.

The chain joins TRBV19 to TRBJ2-7, with 9 bases identical to TRBD2. Germline V gene data show CDR1 as LNHDA and CDR2 as SQIVND (reference sequence). V was clipped by 4 bases and J by 4 bases; unmatched bases: 5. The CDR3 has 14 residues. The CDR3 DNA follows: TGTGCCAGTAGTACCCTAGCGGGACCTTACGAGCAGTACTTC. Residues: CASSTLAGPYEQYF.

A word on this clonotype: A read error may explain this, as a much larger clone is one base away. The gene calls are TRBV5-1 and TRBJ2-2; 7 bases agree with TRBD1. CDR3 length: 14 amino acids. The V gene's germline CDR1 is SGHRS and CDR2 YFSETQ. CDR3 nucleotides: TGCGTCAGCGGCAGGGGGTCAAACACCGGGGAGCTGTTTTTT. Its protein is CVSGRGSNTGELFF.